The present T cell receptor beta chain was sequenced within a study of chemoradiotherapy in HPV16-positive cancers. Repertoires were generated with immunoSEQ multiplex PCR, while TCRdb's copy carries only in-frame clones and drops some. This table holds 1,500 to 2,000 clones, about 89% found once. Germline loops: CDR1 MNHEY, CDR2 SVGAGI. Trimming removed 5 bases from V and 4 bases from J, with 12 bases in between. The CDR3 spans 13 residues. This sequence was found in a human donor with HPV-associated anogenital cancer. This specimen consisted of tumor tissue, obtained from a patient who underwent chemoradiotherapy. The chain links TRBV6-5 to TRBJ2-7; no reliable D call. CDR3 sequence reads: CASSPHLGYEQYF. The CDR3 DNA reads TGTGCCAGCAGTCCACATTTGGGGTACGAGCAGTACTTC.